One T cell receptor (beta chain) is described in this entry. The specificity of this receptor is unknown. Base-call qualities are not available, and no considerably larger clone is one nucleotide away. The germline V gene (reference sequence) gives CDR1 as MNHNY and CDR2 as SVGAGI. Measured from the cysteine to the phenylalanine, the CDR3 is 14 residues long. Only the CDR3 part of the read is kept: 42 bases, read in frame from the first base. At the junction V is shortened by 8 bases and J by 1 base, with 14 bases in between. The record originates from a study of post-analysis software for immune sequencing data (dated by TCRdb to the mid-2010s). In the study overall: The recorded disease courses included relapsing-remitting, secondary progressive and progressive-relapsing multiple sclerosis, and some patients had no subtype annotation. The multiple sclerosis patient repertoires were compared with 11 previously published healthy control repertoires from donors aged roughly 6 to 27 years. A subset of samples was prepared in parallel using single-end sample barcoding, then pooled and co-amplified after Illumina adapter ligation. Study-wide conclusions, independent of this receptor: Significantly higher frequencies in patients than in controls were found for several TRBV segments, including TRBV5-6, TRBV5-1 and TRBV20-1. The control group was slightly older than the multiple sclerosis patient group. When samples were clustered directly using the F measure, samples prepared in the same batch co-clustered strongly, which prompted a batch-effect correction. Significantly lower normalized Chao1 diversity was found in multiple sclerosis patients than in controls, suggesting substantial peripheral T-cell clonal expansion.

TCR beta repertoires were profiled from peripheral blood of roughly 13 young patients with multiple sclerosis to demonstrate the VDJtools post-analysis software. The multiple sclerosis patients were children and adolescents ranging in age from about 6 to 17 years. The receptor library was made with PCR. TCRdb lists the instrument as Illumina HiSeq 2500. Unique molecular identifiers were incorporated into TCR beta cDNA libraries to reduce PCR and sequencing biases. Per 1 to 10 million input T cells, roughly 500,000 cDNA molecules were obtained, such that each molecule approximated one T cell. Patient libraries were prepared and sequenced with the same protocol used for the earlier healthy control dataset. Within a given batch, samples were prepared together, multiplexed and sequenced on the same HiSeq lane. As for the original processing: MIGEC handled the raw barcoded reads, throwing out single-read molecular identifier groups before consensus assembly and CDR3 extraction. Clonotype tables were post-analysed with VDJtools, and diversity was normalized by down-sampling all datasets to the smallest sample size. Repertoire overlap clustering matched CDR3 amino acid but not nucleotide sequences to correct batch-related cross-sample contamination. The raw public reads went through TCRdb reprocessing: fastp at Q25, MiXCR clone calling, in-frame beta chains kept. Merged by CDR3 protein, the rows form single entries marked with the most common genes and DNA. TCRdb's processing, not the study's, gives the V and J calls here. The sample table records under 900,000 distinct CDR3 sequences; roughly half of these occur just once. Approximately 4.4% of the sample is held by the ten biggest clonotypes.

The chain joins TRBV6-6 to TRBJ1-2; TRBD1 is a weak D gene call, 6 bases matching. The sequence was collected from a girl aged 5 to 17 with multiple sclerosis. Sequencing was performed on blood. Here the CDR3 is given as CASGDRGVNYGYTF. The bases read TGTGCCAGCGGGGATAGGGGGGTTAACTATGGCTACACCTTC.